The rows below give T cell receptor beta chains drawn from one sample of a study of Graves' ophthalmopathy and Graves' hyperthyroidism. TCRdb called the multiplex PCR reads again in MiXCR, with one record for every CDR3 protein. The top ten hold around an eighth of the sample, which has 300,000 to 400,000 distinct CDR3 sequences, roughly 17% seen once. The sequenced sample was peripheral blood. All receptors derive from an adult man with Graves' ophthalmopathy. CDR3s include the opening cysteine and the closing phenylalanine or tryptophan. The D gene is left open where the match is weak. Not every row has a clone size; where given, it reads once, few, many or a size class.

cdr3_length: 17; clone_size: -; v_call: TRBV18; d_call: -; j_call: TRBJ2-7; cdr3_aa: CASSPYGLGRSAYEQYF; cdr3_nt: TGTGCCAGCTCACCCTACGGCCTGGGACGGTCGGCCTACGAGCAGTACTTC
cdr3_length: 14; clone_size: many; v_call: TRBV14; d_call: -; j_call: TRBJ1-1; cdr3_aa: CASGGGTGNTEAFF; cdr3_nt: TGTGCCAGCGGGGGGGGGACGGGGAACACTGAAGCTTTCTTT
cdr3_length: 14; clone_size: many; v_call: TRBV6-1; d_call: -; j_call: TRBJ1-6; cdr3_aa: CASREGHRDSPLHF; cdr3_nt: TGTGCCAGCAGAGAGGGCCATCGGGATTCACCCCTCCACTTT
cdr3_length: 16; clone_size: -; v_call: TRBV12-3/TRBV12-4; d_call: -; j_call: TRBJ1-2; cdr3_aa: CASSLGLGRGEAGYTF; cdr3_nt: TGTGCCAGCAGTTTAGGGCTGGGACGAGGGGAGGCTGGCTACACCTTC
cdr3_length: 14; clone_size: many; v_call: TRBV20-1; d_call: -; j_call: TRBJ2-5; cdr3_aa: CSALMRGNQETQYF; cdr3_nt: TGCAGTGCCCTCATGCGGGGAAACCAAGAGACCCAGTACTTC
cdr3_length: 13; clone_size: many; v_call: TRBV6-5; d_call: -; j_call: TRBJ2-5; cdr3_aa: CASSYGRVETQYF; cdr3_nt: TGTGCCAGCAGTTACGGCAGGGTAGAGACCCAGTACTTC
cdr3_length: 14; clone_size: many; v_call: TRBV2; d_call: -; j_call: TRBJ2-7; cdr3_aa: CASRVGVISYEQYF; cdr3_nt: TGTGCCAGCAGGGTGGGGGTAATCTCCTACGAGCAGTACTTC
cdr3_length: 17; clone_size: -; v_call: TRBV6-4; d_call: -; j_call: TRBJ1-1; cdr3_aa: CASSDRFTGSLNTEAFF; cdr3_nt: TGTGCCAGCAGTGACCGATTTACAGGATCCCTGAACACTGAAGCTTTCTTT
cdr3_length: 13; clone_size: many; v_call: TRBV10-3; d_call: TRBD1; j_call: TRBJ2-7; cdr3_aa: CAISGDRGHEQYF; cdr3_nt: TGTGCCATCAGCGGGGACAGGGGCCACGAGCAGTACTTC
cdr3_length: 14; clone_size: many; v_call: TRBV20-1; d_call: TRBD1; j_call: TRBJ2-7; cdr3_aa: CSAFRGSSSYEQYF; cdr3_nt: TGCAGTGCTTTCAGGGGGTCGAGCTCCTACGAGCAGTACTTC
cdr3_length: 15; clone_size: many; v_call: TRBV28; d_call: TRBD2; j_call: TRBJ2-7; cdr3_aa: CASSASGTMTYEQYF; cdr3_nt: TGTGCCAGCTCGGCTAGCGGGACTATGACCTACGAGCAGTACTTC
cdr3_length: 13; clone_size: many; v_call: TRBV7-9; d_call: -; j_call: TRBJ1-1; cdr3_aa: CASSLDSSTEAFF; cdr3_nt: TGTGCCAGCAGCTTAGACAGTTCCACTGAAGCTTTCTTT
cdr3_length: 12; clone_size: many; v_call: TRBV6-1; d_call: -; j_call: TRBJ1-1; cdr3_aa: CASGALETEAFF; cdr3_nt: TGTGCCAGCGGGGCGCTGGAAACTGAAGCTTTCTTT
cdr3_length: 16; clone_size: -; v_call: TRBV20-1; d_call: TRBD1; j_call: TRBJ2-3; cdr3_aa: CSARDPGQGEADTQYF; cdr3_nt: TGCAGTGCTAGAGATCCGGGACAGGGGGAGGCAGATACGCAGTATTTT
cdr3_length: 14; clone_size: many; v_call: TRBV7-2; d_call: -; j_call: TRBJ1-5; cdr3_aa: CASSLLSSGQPQHF; cdr3_nt: TGTGCCAGCAGCTTACTAAGCTCTGGGCAGCCCCAGCATTTT
cdr3_length: 13; clone_size: many; v_call: TRBV20-1; d_call: TRBD2; j_call: TRBJ2-7; cdr3_aa: CSASPFSGNEQYF; cdr3_nt: TGCAGTGCTTCCCCGTTCAGCGGGAACGAGCAGTACTTC